The present entry profiles one T cell receptor beta chain with its context. This sample was included in a study of blood T cell repertoires in COVID-19. V lost 0 bases and J lost 9, with 24 bases in between. The CDR3 spans 19 residues. Measured with immunoSEQ multiplex PCR; TCRdb has only the in-frame clones, and not every one. The data contain fewer than 110,000 clones, more than 70% of them singletons. Input material: peripheral blood. The TCR originated in a human donor in a cohort sampled during active COVID-19. V usage is TRBV6-7 and J usage is TRBJ1-6, with D unclear. TRBV6-7 qualifies as an ORF whose function is uncertain. The CDR3 region is CASSYSPFPALASGSPLHF. Here the CDR3 DNA reads TGTGCCAGCAGTTACTCCCCCTTTCCGGCCCTGGCTAGTGGTTCACCCCTCCACTTT.